This T cell receptor beta chain was sequenced in a study of T cell responses to AZD1222 COVID-19 vaccine. Libraries were prepared by immunoSEQ multiplex PCR; TCRdb keeps only in-frame clonotypes and omits some of them. Of 100,000 or so clones listed, nearly 90% are singletons. Whole-study results and caveats: Spike-specific TCRs gained breadth and depth after people received two AZD1222 doses. After the peak T cell response, and only then, were repertoires sampled. Among the donors, most were white British and more were female, and clonal diversity was possibly underestimated. A reported finding is that nearly half of spike-specific TCRs target unmutated variant regions.

This clone was seen once. The antigen is undetermined. Germline V gene data show CDR1 as KGHSH and CDR2 as LQKENI. The V end was cut by 3 bases, the J end by 7 bases, with 24 bases between. This CDR3 is built from 17 residues. The sequencing used peripheral blood, collected on day 0 of AZD1222 vaccination. The J gene is TRBJ1-1, the V gene TRBV18; D may be TRBD1 (5 bases). The clonotype comes from an adult in good health. The CDR3 DNA reads TGTGCCAGCTCACCCTCCGGTTGGGGCCCCCTTAACGGTGAAGCTTTCTTT. The encoded protein is CASSPSGWGPLNGEAFF.